Each of the 7 T cell receptor beta chains below was sequenced from the same sample in a study of T cells in women clearing cervical HPV infection. The protocol was immunoSEQ multiplex PCR, while the TCRdb copy is restricted to in-frame clones and leaves out a portion. The ten top clones account for about 1.5%, within a sample of roughly 35,000 clones. Sequencing was done on a sample of blood buffy coat. Every receptor here comes from a woman aged 18-69 years with a cervical HPV16 infection that either progressed to CIN3+ or cleared (not recorded which).

Turning to this clone: Read sequence stops 3 residues before the CDR3 end, and the germline J gene provides the missing end. The chain is built from TRBV6-2 or TRBV6-3 and TRBJ1-2; 11 bases fit TRBD1. CDR1 is MNHEY and CDR2 is SVGEGT in the germline V gene. This CDR3 is 17 amino acids long. CDR3 region: CASSYPRDRGFTDTYTF. The covered CDR3 bases are TGTGCCAGCAGTTACCCTCGGGACAGGGGGTTCACAGATACC.

Remarks on this clone: From the germline J gene comes the end of the CDR3, since the read stops 3 residues before it. This chain uses TRBV7-9 with TRBJ1-4; D not certain. CDR3 length: 11 residues. Germline V gene sequence: CDR1 SEHNR, CDR2 FQNEAQ (reference sequence). The CDR3: CARNQASPLFF. The sequenced part of the CDR3 DNA is TGTGCCAGAAACCAGGCGTCACCA. Supplemented by reference TRBV7-9 and TRBJ1-4, the full variable domain reads DTGVSQNPRHKITKRGQNVTFRCDPISEHNRLYWYRQTLGQGPEFLTYFQNEAQLEKSRLLSDRFSAERPKGSFSTLEIQRTEQGDSAMYLCARNQASPLFFGSGTQLSVL.

Worth noting for this clone: The missing CDR3 end, 3 residues past where the read stops, is filled in from the germline J gene. The chain employs TRBV6-2 or TRBV6-3 and TRBJ1-2, with D possibly being TRBD1 (6 bases). The germline V and J ends were trimmed by 5 bases and 2 bases, with 12 bases remaining between them. The CDR3 has 14 amino acids. Per germline, CDR1 MNHEY and CDR2 SVGEGT. Here the CDR3 reads CASSGAGQNYGYTF. Partial CDR3 DNA: TGTGCCAGCAGTGGCGCCGGACAGAACTATGGC.

A word on this clone: Coverage ceases 3 residues before the CDR3 finishes, and the germline J gene fills in the end. This chain connects TRBV20-1 to TRBJ2-7; TRBD2 matches at 9 bases. J gave up 4 bases and V 6 bases, and 16 bases lay outside the gene matches. Germline V gene lookup returns CDR1 DFQATT and CDR2 SNEGSKA (reference sequence). This CDR3 spans 16 amino acids. The covered CDR3 bases are TGCAGTGCGCCTGGAGTAGCGGGGGCTCCAATGTACGAG. Translation: CSAPGVAGAPMYE. The whole CDR3 sequence is CSAPGVAGAPMYEQYF.

As regards this clone: The read stops 3 residues short of the end of the CDR3; the missing end is completed from the germline J gene. The genes are TRBV5-6 and TRBJ1-5; D may be TRBD1 (6 bases). The CDR3 runs to 14 residues. The ends were cut back, 5 bases at V and 2 bases at J, with 11 bases in the middle. Looked up from germline, CDR1 is SGHDT and CDR2 is YYEEEE. CDR3 DNA, as far as it was read: TGTGCCAGCAGACGGGGACAAGGCAATCAGCCC. Its protein is CASRRGQGNQP. The complete CDR3 protein is CASRRGQGNQPQHF.

Note on this clone: The read falls 3 residues short of the CDR3 end, and the missing part is taken from the germline J gene. The chain is built from TRBV19 and TRBJ1-4; weak D call: TRBD1 (5 bases). This CDR3 spans 16 amino acids. Trimming removed 4 bases from V and 0 bases from J, with 12 bases in between. Germline assignment: CDR1 LNHDA and CDR2 SQIVND (reference sequence). CDR3 protein: CASSSGDAPTNEKLFF. CDR3 DNA (partial): TGTGCCAGTAGTAGCGGGGACGCCCCAACTAATGAAAAA.

Concerning this clone: An end of the junction differs from the germline gene, which may be a read error. The sequenced fragment ends 3 residues before the CDR3 boundary, so the rest is inferred from the germline J gene. The chain combines TRBV7-9 with TRBJ2-3; TRBD2 is a possible D gene (7 bases). CDR1 and CDR2 from the germline V gene are SEHNR and FQNEAQ (reference sequence). The CDR3 has 13 amino acids. The CDR3 sequence is CASSGGGPETQYF. The CDR3 bases that were read are TGTGCCAGCAGCGGGGGGGGCCCAGAGACG.